A selection of T cell receptor beta chains follows, all from one sample in a study of cytomegalovirus exposure and HLA in healthy donors. Measured with immunoSEQ multiplex PCR; TCRdb has only the in-frame clones, and not every one. In the table there are 150,000 or so clones, around 80% of which are singletons. Source material: PBMCs. All receptors derive from a woman aged 45-65 years in good health and CMV-seropositive. The conserved cysteine and the conserved F or W are not part of the CDR3 here. Fields, in order: J gene, V gene, CDR3 length, CDR3 protein.

J gene: TRBJ1-2; V gene: TRBV5-1; CDR3 length: 11; CDR3 protein: ASSLTGIYGYT
J gene: TRBJ2-7; V gene: TRBV30; CDR3 length: 13; CDR3 protein: AWRPTLAGGNEQY
J gene: TRBJ1-1; V gene: TRBV28; CDR3 length: 10; CDR3 protein: ASSNRVTEAF
J gene: TRBJ2-4; V gene: TRBV5-4; CDR3 length: 13; CDR3 protein: ASSLARDSKNIQY
J gene: TRBJ2-5; V gene: TRBV6-5; CDR3 length: 12; CDR3 protein: ASSYSLSQETQY
J gene: TRBJ2-3; V gene: TRBV7-9; CDR3 length: 15; CDR3 protein: SSSLLRTGGMTDTQY
J gene: TRBJ2-7; V gene: TRBV4-3; CDR3 length: 15; CDR3 protein: ASSQDPGAHRPYEQY
J gene: TRBJ1-1; V gene: TRBV7-9; CDR3 length: 12; CDR3 protein: ASSLAGAQGEAF
J gene: TRBJ1-2; V gene: TRBV5-5; CDR3 length: 11; CDR3 protein: ASSSNRVHGYT
J gene: TRBJ2-1; V gene: TRBV5-1; CDR3 length: 14; CDR3 protein: ASSPTGLGNYNEQF
J gene: TRBJ2-2; V gene: TRBV7-8; CDR3 length: 14; CDR3 protein: ASSLEVSDRTGELF
J gene: TRBJ2-4; V gene: TRBV18; CDR3 length: 13; CDR3 protein: ASSPPAPAGNIQY
J gene: TRBJ1-1; V gene: TRBV7-9; CDR3 length: 12; CDR3 protein: ASSFGQGRTEAF
J gene: TRBJ2-7; V gene: TRBV28; CDR3 length: 17; CDR3 protein: ASSPVGTSGLPGVSEQY
J gene: TRBJ2-6; V gene: TRBV6-1; CDR3 length: 14; CDR3 protein: ASSVLAESGANVLT
J gene: TRBJ2-7; V gene: TRBV7-2; CDR3 length: 10; CDR3 protein: ASSLTGGKQY
J gene: TRBJ2-1; V gene: TRBV11-2; CDR3 length: 14; CDR3 protein: ASSPTGDSTYNEQF
J gene: TRBJ1-1; V gene: TRBV2; CDR3 length: 12; CDR3 protein: ASSDGHYNTEAF
J gene: TRBJ1-3; V gene: TRBV7-2; CDR3 length: 13; CDR3 protein: ASSWTGGSGNTIY
J gene: TRBJ2-7; V gene: TRBV11-2; CDR3 length: 13; CDR3 protein: ASSLPAGGLYEQY
J gene: TRBJ1-3; V gene: TRBV5-1; CDR3 length: 13; CDR3 protein: ASSLEGGLGNTIY
J gene: TRBJ2-7; V gene: TRBV7-8; CDR3 length: 11; CDR3 protein: ASTNGLRYEQY
J gene: TRBJ2-7; V gene: TRBV9; CDR3 length: 11; CDR3 protein: ASSVTEYYEQY
J gene: TRBJ1-5; V gene: TRBV18; CDR3 length: 15; CDR3 protein: ASSSTTRTGGDQPQH